One sample yielded the 29 T cell receptor beta chains listed below, sequenced in a study of CD8 T cells in Susac syndrome. Reverse transcription of roughly 0.45 to 1 ug RNA used random hexamers. TCRdb re-analysed the immunoSEQ multiplex PCR reads in MiXCR, keeping a single row per CDR3 protein. The sample contains about 140,000 distinct CDR3 sequences, around 95% of which appear only once. The sample was CD4+ T cells from PBMCs. Receptor source: a human donor with Susac syndrome.

This chain connects TRBV28 to TRBJ1-5, with 7 bases lining up with TRBD1. The germline gives CDR1 MDHEN, CDR2 SYDVKM. The length of the CDR3 is 14 residues. The V segment lost 6 bases and the J segment 5 bases; nucleotides outside the gene matches: 7. CDR3 DNA sequence: TGTGCCAGCAGCATGACAGGGCTGTATCAGCCCCAGCATTTT. It encodes CASSMTGLYQPQHF.

The table lists this clonotype with a count of one. This chain uses TRBV19 with TRBJ1-5; D is undetermined. The CDR3 runs to 14 residues. V dropped 5 bases and J dropped 3 bases, with 11 bases sitting between them. Germline V gene data show CDR1 as LNHDA and CDR2 as SQIVND (reference sequence). CDR3 protein: CASSPRHTNQPQHF. CDR3 sequence (DNA): TGTGCCAGTAGTCCCCGACACACCAATCAGCCCCAGCATTTT.

The chain joins TRBV20-1 to TRBJ1-3; D is unresolved. CDR1 and CDR2 (germline): DFQATT, SNEGSKA (reference sequence). The V and J ends lost 4 bases and 0 bases respectively, with 7 bases between them. There are 13 residues in the CDR3. CDR3 sequence: CSAKNPSGNTIYF. The CDR3 nucleotides read TGCAGTGCTAAGAACCCCTCTGGAAACACCATATATTTT.

This chain uses TRBV29-1 with TRBJ1-2, with 7 positions matching TRBD1. The junction had 6 bases not matched to a gene; V was cut back by 5 bases and J by 3 bases. The CDR3 contains 13 residues. Germline CDR1 SQVTM, CDR2 ANQGSEA. The CDR3 protein is CSVSRQGHYGYTF. The CDR3 DNA is TGCAGCGTTTCCCGACAGGGCCACTATGGCTACACCTTC.

The chain joins TRBV3-1 to TRBJ1-2; no clear D gene. CDR1 and CDR2 from the germline V gene are LGHDT and YNNKEL (reference sequence). The CDR3 has 12 residues. V was pared by 2 bases and J by 3 bases, with 4 bases between. This CDR3 reads CASSQLDYGYTF. The CDR3 DNA follows: TGTGCCAGCAGCCAACTTGACTATGGCTACACCTTC.

This chain connects TRBV5-1 to TRBJ2-7, with D maybe TRBD2 (5 bases). Trimming took 4 bases from V and 1 from J, leaving 12 bases between them. In germline, CDR1 is SGHRS, CDR2 YFSETQ. The CDR3 runs 14 residues. CDR3 sequence: CASSPWELSYEQYF. The CDR3 region has the DNA TGCGCCAGCAGCCCCTGGGAGTTATCCTACGAGCAGTACTTC.

The chain uses TRBV6-5 and TRBJ2-7, with unresolved D. The CDR3 spans 15 residues. With 6 bases removed from V and 2 bases from J, the gap between germline ends came to 17 bases. Germline V lookup: CDR1 MNHEY, CDR2 SVGAGI. The CDR3 sequence is CASSPRVVYPYEQYF. In DNA, the CDR3 is TGTGCCAGCAGCCCCCGGGTGGTGTACCCCTACGAGCAGTACTTC.

The genes are TRBV5-1 and TRBJ2-1, with no clear D. This CDR3 contains 13 residues. The germline V gene encodes CDR1 SGHRS and CDR2 YFSETQ. The V end was cut by 0 bases, the J end by 5 bases, with 6 bases between. CDR3 sequence: CASSLGIDNEQFF. The CDR3 DNA reads TGCGCCAGCAGCTTGGGTATTGACAATGAGCAGTTCTTC.

In its sample, this clonotype was seen once. J is TRBJ2-3 and V is TRBV6-6, with D unclear. The CDR3 spans 15 residues. Germline V gene lookup returns CDR1 MNHNY and CDR2 SVGAGI (reference sequence). Trimming removed 0 bases from V and 2 bases from J, with 9 bases in between. This chain's CDR3 is CASSYSTEITDTQYF. CDR3 nucleotides: TGTGCCAGCAGTTACTCGACCGAGATCACAGATACGCAGTATTTT.

CDR3 loop: CASSEYPATYEQYF. The CDR3 DNA sequence: TGTGCCAGCAGTGAATATCCCGCCACCTACGAGCAGTACTTC. The chain joins TRBV25-1 to TRBJ2-7; D gene ambiguous. The CDR3 consists of 14 residues. Per germline, CDR1 MGHDK and CDR2 SYGVNS. Trimming removed 0 bases from V and 2 bases from J, with 8 bases in between.

The chain is built from TRBV20-1 and TRBJ2-5; tentative D call: TRBD2 (5 bases). V was clipped by 1 base and J by 5 bases, with 23 bases between them. This CDR3 has 17 residues. Germline loops: CDR1 DFQATT, CDR2 SNEGSKA (reference sequence). CDR3 residues: CSARVPVGTEREETQYF. Here the CDR3 DNA reads TGCAGTGCTAGAGTCCCCGTGGGCACCGAGAGGGAGGAGACCCAGTACTTC.

The rearrangement uses TRBV9 and TRBJ2-7; D gene unclear. Looked up from germline, CDR1 is SGDLS and CDR2 is YYNGEE. Trimming removed 3 bases from V and 5 bases from J, with 12 bases in between. The CDR3 length is 13 residues. CDR3 amino acids: CASSGQKQDEQYF. The CDR3 nucleotides read TGTGCCAGCAGCGGACAAAAGCAGGACGAGCAGTACTTC. The full variable domain, with the rest looked up from reference TRBV9 and TRBJ2-7, is DSGVTQTPKHLITATGQRVTLRCSPRSGDLSVYWYQQSLDQGLQFLIQYYNGEERAKGNILERFSAQQFPDLHSELNLSSLELGDSALYFCASSGQKQDEQYFGPGTRLTVT.

The chain joins TRBV5-6 to TRBJ2-1; TRBD2 agrees at 7 bases. This CDR3 spans 16 amino acids. The germline V gene encodes CDR1 SGHDT and CDR2 YYEEEE. With V trimmed by 4 bases and J by 0 bases, 7 bases remained unmatched. The CDR3 nucleotides are TGTGCCAGCAGCCTTAGGGGCGGGGGCTCCTACAATGAGCAGTTCTTC. Amino acid sequence: CASSLRGGGSYNEQFF.

This clonotype was detected once. This rearrangement joins TRBV20-1 to TRBJ2-4; maybe TRBD2 (5 bases). Looked up from germline, CDR1 is DFQATT and CDR2 is SNEGSKA (reference sequence). Deletions cut 6 bases from V and 6 bases from J, with 9 bases between. CDR3 size: 11 residues. DNA of the CDR3: TGCAGTGCCACGGCGGGAAACATTCAGTACTTC. Protein sequence: CSATAGNIQYF.

The rearrangement links TRBV3-1 to TRBJ2-7; 11 nucleotides match TRBD2. The CDR3 is 16 residues long. Germline values: CDR1 LGHDT, CDR2 YNNKEL (reference sequence). The junction had 3 bases not matched to a gene; V was cut back by 2 bases and J by 0 bases. The CDR3 DNA follows: TGTGCCAGCAGCCAATCGACTAGCGGGGTCTCCTACGAGCAGTACTTC. As protein: CASSQSTSGVSYEQYF.

The V and J genes are TRBV29-1 and TRBJ2-3; D may be TRBD1 (6 bases). This CDR3 is built from 14 residues. Per germline, CDR1 SQVTM and CDR2 ANQGSEA. V gave up 6 bases and J gave up 7 bases, with 20 bases separating them. CDR3 coding DNA: TGCAGCGTGGTAGAGGGGGATAACTATAATACGCAGTATTTT. The encoded protein is CSVVEGDNYNTQYF.

The chain has TRBV23-1 and TRBJ2-7, with D unresolved. TRBV23-1 is placed among ORFs of uncertain function. Trimming removed 7 bases from V and 2 bases from J, with 9 bases in between. The CDR3 has 12 amino acids. The CDR3 loop reads CASIGSTYEQYF. The CDR3 DNA sequence: TGCGCCAGCATAGGTAGTACCTACGAGCAGTACTTC.

The CDR3: CASSPRGAGMNTEAFF. CDR3 DNA sequence: TGTGCCAGCAGCCCTCGCGGGGCAGGAATGAACACTGAAGCTTTCTTT. The chain links TRBV7-9 to TRBJ1-1, with a tentative D call TRBD1 (5 bases). Between the trimmed V and J ends, which lost 5 bases and 0 bases, there was a span of 16 bases. Per the germline V gene, CDR1 is SEHNR and CDR2 is FQNEAQ (reference sequence). The CDR3 runs to 16 residues.

In this sample, this clonotype turned up a few times. The V gene is TRBV15, the J gene TRBJ2-1; D not certain. Trimming pared 0 bases from V and 8 bases from J, leaving 5 bases between. The CDR3 extends over 12 amino acids. The germline V gene encodes CDR1 LNHNV and CDR2 YYDKDF (reference sequence). Here the CDR3 DNA reads TGTGCCACCAGCAGAGATCTCGATGAGCAGTTCTTC. Encoded protein: CATSRDLDEQFF.

The chain combines TRBV25-1 with TRBJ2-2, with D perhaps matching TRBD1 or TRBD2 (5 bases each). The CDR3 is 14 amino acids. Germline CDR1 and CDR2: MGHDK and SYGVNS. The V end was cut by 6 bases, the J end by 7 bases, with 15 bases between. Here the CDR3 reads CASSPGRAGGELFF. Written as DNA, the CDR3 is TGTGCCAGCAGCCCGGGACGGGCGGGCGGGGAGCTGTTTTTT.

V gene TRBV7-3 combines with J gene TRBJ2-2, with a weak D call TRBD2 (6 bases). The germline V gene has CDR1 SGHTA and CDR2 FQGTGA. Trimming stripped 3 bases from V and 6 bases from J, with 14 bases between. This CDR3 contains 15 residues. The CDR3 DNA sequence: TGTGCCAGCAGCTTTCAATACGGGGAGGCCGGGGAGCTGTTTTTT. Residues: CASSFQYGEAGELFF.

V and J are TRBV29-1 and TRBJ1-5, with 9 bases lining up with TRBD1. The ends lost 5 bases at V and 5 bases at J; junction bases unmatched: 4. Germline CDR1 and CDR2: SQVTM and ANQGSEA. CDR3 length: 13 amino acids. The CDR3 loop reads CSVSTGGDQPQHF. The DNA for the CDR3 is TGCAGCGTTTCGACAGGGGGGGATCAGCCCCAGCATTTT.

Comment on this clonotype: At one end the junction does not follow the germline gene, possibly because of a read error. The gene calls are TRBV4-2 and TRBJ1-5; no reliable D call. This CDR3 is built from 15 residues. Germline-derived CDR1 and CDR2 are LGHNA and YNFKEQ. The CDR3 loop is CASSQDHASEQPQRF. In nucleotides, the CDR3 is TGTGCCAGCAGCCAAGATCACGCGTCTGAACAGCCCCAGCGTTTT.

This clonotype was observed a single time. The chain joins TRBV9 to TRBJ2-1, with 11 bases lining up with TRBD2. This CDR3 has 14 amino acids. V gave up 4 bases and J gave up 7 bases; unmatched junction bases: 4. Germline loops: CDR1 SGDLS, CDR2 YYNGEE. CDR3 amino acids: CASSSSGGWNEQFF. The CDR3 DNA reads TGTGCCAGCAGCTCTAGCGGGGGGTGGAATGAGCAGTTCTTC.

The chain couples TRBV2 to TRBJ2-7, with no clear D. The germline V gene encodes CDR1 SNHLY and CDR2 FYNNEI. The CDR3 length is 13 residues. The germline V and J ends were trimmed by 4 bases and 3 bases, with 10 bases remaining between them. This CDR3 reads CASSVPVIYEQYF. The CDR3 nucleotides read TGTGCCAGCAGTGTCCCCGTTATCTACGAGCAGTACTTC.

The CDR3 loop is CSVGSAYEQYF. The CDR3 DNA reads as TGCAGCGTTGGCAGCGCTTACGAGCAGTACTTC. The rearrangement links TRBV29-1 to TRBJ2-7; no clear D gene. Trimming removed 4 bases at V and 4 bases at J, with 8 bases between. The CDR3 has 11 amino acids. Germline V gene data show CDR1 as SQVTM and CDR2 as ANQGSEA.

The chain employs TRBV29-1 and TRBJ2-7; the match to TRBD1 covers 7 bases. The junction had 7 bases not matched to a gene; V was cut back by 6 bases and J by 2 bases. Germline CDR1 and CDR2: SQVTM and ANQGSEA. The CDR3 loop spans 13 amino acids. CDR3 residues: CSVTRTGTYEQYF. The DNA for the CDR3 is TGCAGCGTCACCCGGACAGGAACCTACGAGCAGTACTTC.

V usage is TRBV20-1 and J usage is TRBJ1-1; D perhaps matches TRBD1 (6 bases). The CDR3 is 15 amino acids. V was clipped by 1 base and J by 2 bases, with 14 bases between them. Germline assignment: CDR1 DFQATT and CDR2 SNEGSKA (reference sequence). The CDR3 reads CSARASGAINTEAFF. CDR3 coding DNA: TGCAGTGCTAGAGCCTCAGGGGCCATTAACACTGAAGCTTTCTTT.

The count of this clonotype is one. This chain uses TRBV20-1 with TRBJ2-7, with D perhaps matching TRBD1 (6 bases). V was trimmed by 6 bases and J by 2 bases, leaving 14 bases between them. The CDR3 covers 13 residues. Germline V gives CDR1 DFQATT, CDR2 SNEGSKA (reference sequence). CDR3 nucleotide sequence: TGCAGTGCGCCCGGACAGAACCCCTACGAGCAGTACTTC. Its protein product is CSAPGQNPYEQYF.